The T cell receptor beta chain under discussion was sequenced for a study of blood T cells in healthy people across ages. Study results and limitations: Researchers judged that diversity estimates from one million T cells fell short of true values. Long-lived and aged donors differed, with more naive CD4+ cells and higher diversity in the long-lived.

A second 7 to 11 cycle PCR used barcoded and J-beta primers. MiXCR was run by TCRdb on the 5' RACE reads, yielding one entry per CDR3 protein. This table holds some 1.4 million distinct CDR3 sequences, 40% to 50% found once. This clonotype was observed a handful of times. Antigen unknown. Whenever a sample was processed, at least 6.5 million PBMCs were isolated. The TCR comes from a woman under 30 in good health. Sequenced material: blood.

The CDR3 reads CASSGTGGDLYTQYF. The CDR3 coding sequence is TGTGCCAGCAGTGGCACCGGAGGGGACCTCTATACGCAGTATTTT. The chain employs TRBV25-1 and TRBJ2-3; perhaps TRBD2 as D (6 bases). CDR1 MGHDK and CDR2 SYGVNS come from the germline V gene. This CDR3 spans 15 amino acids. V dropped 4 bases and J dropped 7 bases, with 18 bases sitting between them.